Listed here are 7 T cell receptor beta chains from one sample, sequenced in a study of T-cell memory formation after mild COVID-19. MiXCR, run by TCRdb on the 5' RACE reads, gives a single entry per CDR3 protein. Of about half a million distinct CDR3 sequences in the sample, roughly 18% were seen once. Sequenced sample: PBMCs or a T cell subset sorted from them (not recorded which). Receptors were obtained from an adult woman who had mild COVID-19 (a few samples of this study predate the infection). Cell type and time point are not known.

Only a few counts were recorded for this clonotype. The chain couples TRBV11-2 to TRBJ2-3; tentative D call: TRBD1 (6 bases). Germline CDR1 reads SGHAT; CDR2 reads FQNNGV. The V end was cut by 3 bases, the J end by 2 bases, with 15 bases between. The CDR3 consists of 16 residues. CDR3 DNA: TGTGCCAGCAGCTTTGATCAGGGGATAAACACAGATACGCAGTATTTT. Residues: CASSFDQGINTDTQYF.

V is TRBV12-3 or TRBV12-4 and J is TRBJ2-7, with D perhaps matching TRBD1 (5 bases). The V end was cut by 6 bases, the J end by 2 bases, with 17 bases between. The CDR3 is 15 residues long. The CDR3 here is CASSRQRRAAYEQYF. In DNA, the CDR3 is TGTGCCAGCAGCCGCCAGCGCAGGGCAGCCTACGAGCAGTACTTC.

The chain carries TRBV27 and TRBJ2-7; 10 nucleotides match TRBD2. The CDR3 is 16 residues long. Germline V CDR1 and CDR2: MNHEY, SMNVEV (reference sequence). Losses at the gene ends were 9 bases for V and 2 bases for J; bases not matched to a gene: 13. This chain's CDR3 is CARSNSGGTYPYEQYF. CDR3 nucleotides: TGTGCCAGAAGTAATAGCGGGGGGACGTATCCCTACGAGCAGTACTTC.

The gene calls are TRBV7-9 and TRBJ2-3, with 7 bases identical to TRBD1. V gave up 4 bases and J gave up 4 bases; unmatched junction bases: 14. CDR1 is SEHNR, CDR2 FQNEAQ, per germline (reference sequence). The CDR3 length is 17 residues. CDR3 in amino acids: CASSSFGLGTAADTQYF. The CDR3 DNA is TGTGCCAGCAGCTCCTTTGGGTTGGGGACAGCCGCAGATACGCAGTATTTT.

In this sample, this clonotype turned up a few times. This chain joins TRBV24-1 and TRBJ2-2; TRBD1 is a possible D gene (6 bases). Germline assignment: CDR1 KGHDR and CDR2 SFDVKD. Trimming took off 4 bases at V and 5 bases at J, with 10 bases between the two ends. The CDR3 has 14 amino acids. CDR3 sequence: CATSEPQGTGELFF. In DNA, the CDR3 is TGTGCCACCAGTGAACCTCAGGGGACCGGGGAGCTGTTTTTT.

This clonotype turned up a few times. CDR3 coding DNA: TGTGCCAGCACCCCCAGGGACGGAGGGAACACTGAAGCTTTCTTT. Its protein product is CASTPRDGGNTEAFF. V gene TRBV12-3 or TRBV12-4 combines with J gene TRBJ1-1, with D tentatively TRBD1 (5 bases). The CDR3 spans 15 residues. The V end was cut by 7 bases, the J end by 1 base, with 16 bases between.

The V call is TRBV11-2, the J call TRBJ1-2; D is unresolved. In germline, CDR1 is SGHAT, CDR2 FQNNGV. V lost 1 base, J lost 8 bases, and 11 bases lay in between. This CDR3 is 13 amino acids long. The CDR3 DNA reads as TGTGCCAGCAGCTTAGTTTCGGGGTGGGGCTACACCTTC. As protein: CASSLVSGWGYTF.